This T cell receptor (beta chain) was retrieved from a study of blood T cell repertoires in COVID-19. As originally analysed: It was from reference gene primer amplification that nucleated cell counts were estimated. Here immunoSEQ multiplex PCR was the method, and the copy in TCRdb shows in-frame clones only, minus some. V and J calls and clone size are those listed in that table; D and trimming were worked out from the DNA. In the table there are approximately 49,000 clones, about 83% of which are singletons. The CDR3 has 14 amino acids. Germline CDR1 KGHSH, CDR2 LQKENI. V shed 4 bases and J 10 bases; nucleotides not matched to a gene: 6.

Sequencing input: peripheral blood. The sequence was collected from a man over 45 with acute or convalescent COVID-19. The J gene is TRBJ1-6, the V gene TRBV18, with 8 bases matching TRBD1. The CDR3 loop reads CASSQDRARSPLHF. The CDR3 DNA reads TGTGCCAGCTCACAGGACAGGGCGCGGTCACCCCTCCACTTT.